This T cell receptor beta chain was recorded in a study of control samples from healthy donors and cancer patients. There are 18 residues in the CDR3. Germline V gives CDR1 MNHEY, CDR2 SMNVEV (reference sequence). V lost 4 bases and J lost 0; bases outside the gene matches: 10. Assay used: immunoSEQ multiplex PCR; TCRdb lists only in-frame clones, some missing. The repertoire has under 85,000 clones, around 80% of them found once; the top ten carry around 10%. The J gene is TRBJ2-2, the V gene TRBV27; TRBD2 agrees at 8 bases. Sequenced sample: PBMCs. The TCR sequence derives from a man between 60 and 75 years old with head and neck cancer. Here the CDR3 DNA reads TGTGCCAGCAGTTCCCGGACTAGCCCTCCCGCGAACACCGGGGAGCTGTTTTTT. Encoded protein: CASSSRTSPPANTGELFF.